This entry concerns a single T cell receptor beta chain. Its antigen is undetermined. This sample stems from a study of T-cell reconstitution after alpha-beta-depleted transplantation in children. Unique molecular identifiers were incorporated into the prepared TCRbeta library. TCRdb processed the PCR reads anew with MiXCR; each CDR3 protein has one entry. The table lists around 440,000 distinct CDR3 sequences, around 15% of them singletons. This CDR3 region has 11 residues. The ends were cut back, 5 bases at V and 11 bases at J, with 10 bases in the middle. Overall study results and limits: By one year post-transplant, T-cell counts and diversity largely arose from T cells that were newly produced.

The chain has TRBV12-3 or TRBV12-4 and TRBJ2-1; TRBD2 is a possible D gene (5 bases). This sequence originates from a boy under two years old who had a stem cell transplant for Wiskott-Aldrich syndrome, so the T cells may come from the graft donor. The starting material was PBMCs, mostly from graft donor cells, obtained 360 days after TCRalphabeta/CD19-depleted stem cell transplant. The CDR3: CASSQREKQFF. The CDR3 DNA reads as TGTGCCAGCAGTCAGAGGGAAAAGCAGTTCTTC.